This TCR beta chain is drawn from a study of identical twins. Whole-study findings and limits: It was cross-sectional statistical analysis, not following the same donors, that the conclusions relied on. Carriage of fewer insertions was seen in abundant cord blood beta clonotypes, whereas memory repertoires showed none.

In germline, CDR1 is GTSNPN, CDR2 SVGIG (reference sequence). CDR3 length: 15 amino acids. V was pared by 3 bases and J by 0 bases, with 6 bases of the junction left unmatched. This clonotype was observed a handful of times. The antigen remains unidentified. Through template switching, a universal primer site was introduced, and the cDNA contained unique molecular identifiers. TCRdb reprocessed the 5' RACE reads via MiXCR and lists one record per CDR3 protein. This sample has around 670,000 distinct CDR3 sequences, with 5.5% to 7.5% found just once. Sequenced: naive T cells sorted from blood. The origin of this receptor is a man between 18 and 35 years old in good health. The genes are TRBV30 and TRBJ2-3; 7 bases fit TRBD1. The CDR3 spells CAWRNRGLSTDTQYF. As DNA, the CDR3 is TGTGCCTGGAGAAACAGGGGCCTGAGCACAGATACGCAGTATTTT.